The TCR beta chain described here comes from a study of blood T cells in healthy people across ages. Across the study: Template-switching capture recovered about one barcoded beta molecule per two T cells. Whole-study findings and limits: Observed TCR beta diversity per million T cells went down as age went up. This fall followed a roughly linear course with age. PBMCs that were unsorted prevented a conclusive naive versus antigen-experienced comparison.

Combining a sample-barcoded 5' primer with a J-beta primer mix, a second PCR ran for about 7 to 11 cycles. Each CDR3 protein is one row after TCRdb ran MiXCR on the 5' RACE reads. The sample records fewer than 1,000,000 distinct CDR3 sequences, roughly 46% being singletons. Samples each had at least 6 micrograms of total RNA extracted. J gave up 7 bases and V 5 bases, and 10 bases lay outside the gene matches. The CDR3 length is 14 residues. The germline gives CDR1 DFQATT, CDR2 SNEGSKA (reference sequence). In the case of this clonotype: Its target is not known.

The rearrangement links TRBV20-1 to TRBJ1-2, with TRBD1 matching 10 bases. The sequence derives from a man older than 75 in good health. Sequencing was performed on blood. The CDR3 reads CSAVRDRGRRGYTF. CDR3 coding DNA: TGCAGTGCTGTACGGGACAGGGGCCGACGTGGCTACACCTTC.